What follows describes a single T cell receptor (beta chain). Looked up from germline, CDR1 is MDHEN and CDR2 is SYDVKM. V was pared by 2 bases and J by 7 bases, with 5 bases of the junction left unmatched. This CDR3 comprises 14 residues. The data derive from a study of preoperative IRX-2 immunotherapy in early breast cancer. Here immunoSEQ multiplex PCR was the method, and the copy in TCRdb shows in-frame clones only, minus some. Among around 88,000 clones listed, about nine tenths were seen once. As to treatment: preoperative locoregional IRX-2 cytokine immunotherapy. Patients received preoperative, locoregional IRX-2 cytokine immunotherapy in a phase Ib study.

The source of this sequence is a human donor with breast cancer. Sequencing was performed on tumor tissue, taken after IRX-2 immunotherapy. The J gene is TRBJ1-5, the V gene TRBV28; 7 bases fit TRBD1. This CDR3 is CASSLSYRGQPQHF. CDR3 DNA: TGTGCCAGCAGTTTAAGCTACAGGGGACAGCCCCAGCATTTT.